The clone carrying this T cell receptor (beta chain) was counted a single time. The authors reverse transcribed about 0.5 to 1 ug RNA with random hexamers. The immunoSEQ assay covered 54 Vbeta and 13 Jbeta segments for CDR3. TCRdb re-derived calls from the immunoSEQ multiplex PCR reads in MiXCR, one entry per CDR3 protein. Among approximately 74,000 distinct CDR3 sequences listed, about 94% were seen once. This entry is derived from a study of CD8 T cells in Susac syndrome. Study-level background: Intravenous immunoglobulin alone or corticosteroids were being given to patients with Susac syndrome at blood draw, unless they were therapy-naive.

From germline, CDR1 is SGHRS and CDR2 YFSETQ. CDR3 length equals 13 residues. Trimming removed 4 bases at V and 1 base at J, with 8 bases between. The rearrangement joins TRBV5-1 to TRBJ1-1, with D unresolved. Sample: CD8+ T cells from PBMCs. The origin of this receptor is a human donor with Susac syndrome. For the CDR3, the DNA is TGCGCCAGCAGCCACGGATCGAACACTGAAGCTTTCTTT. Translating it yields CASSHGSNTEAFF.